Each of the 18 T cell receptor beta chains below was sequenced from the same sample in a study of patients and donors after allogeneic stem cell transplantation. One entry per CDR3 protein, called by TCRdb with MiXCR from the RT-PCR reads. The sample records roughly 41,000 distinct CDR3 sequences, under 40% being singletons. Material for sequencing was blood, either unsorted or a sorted T cell fraction (not recorded which). These receptors were obtained from a human donor who was either an allogeneic HSCT recipient or a stem cell or donor lymphocyte infusion donor (not recorded which). It is not recorded whose cells these are; they may come from a transplant donor.

The chain employs TRBV4-3 and TRBJ2-1; no reliable D call. This CDR3 spans 17 amino acids. Germline V lookup: CDR1 LGHNA, CDR2 YSLEER. Trimming took off 1 base at V and 4 bases at J, with 17 bases between the two ends. CDR3 region: CASSQALLVVGYNEQFF. The CDR3 coding sequence is TGCGCCAGCAGCCAAGCCCTCCTAGTGGTGGGATACAATGAGCAGTTCTTC.

There are a few counts of this clonotype. V usage is TRBV27 and J usage is TRBJ1-5; TRBD1 might be the D (6 bases). Germline CDR1 and CDR2: MNHEY and SMNVEV (reference sequence). The CDR3 is 14 amino acids. V was shortened by 6 bases and J by 6 bases, with 15 bases between the two germline ends. DNA for the CDR3: TGTGCCAGCAGGAATACAGGGATAGGTCAGCCCCAGCATTTT. Amino acids: CASRNTGIGQPQHF.

The table lists this clonotype with a few counts. The V and J genes are TRBV4-3 and TRBJ1-2; 9 nucleotides agree with TRBD1. This CDR3 is 14 amino acids long. Germline V gene lookup returns CDR1 LGHNA and CDR2 YSLEER. Trimming took 2 bases from V and 4 from J; bases not matched to a gene: 2. The CDR3 DNA sequence: TGCGCCAGCAGCCAACCGGACAGGGGCTATGGCTACACCTTC. It is translated as CASSQPDRGYGYTF.

The J gene is TRBJ2-3, the V gene TRBV23-1; a possible D gene is TRBD1 (5 bases). TRBV23-1 qualifies as an ORF whose function is uncertain. V was shortened by 2 bases and J by 2 bases, with 14 bases between the two germline ends. The CDR3 is 16 residues long. DNA of the CDR3: TGCGCCAGCAGTCAACCAGGGCGGATTCTCACAGATACGCAGTATTTT. This translates into CASSQPGRILTDTQYF.

This clonotype was counted a few times. The chain recombines TRBV12-3 or TRBV12-4 with TRBJ1-1; 12 bases agree with TRBD1. There are 13 residues in the CDR3. V shed 8 bases and J 5 bases; nucleotides not matched to a gene: 3. The chain's CDR3 is CASRDRGRTEAFF. CDR3 in DNA: TGTGCCAGCCGGGACAGGGGGCGTACTGAAGCTTTCTTT.

The chain combines TRBV15 with TRBJ1-6, with D possibly TRBD1 on 5 matching bases. V lost 5 bases, J lost 5 bases, and 10 bases lay in between. CDR1 is LNHNV, CDR2 YYDKDF, per germline (reference sequence). The CDR3 runs to 14 residues. CDR3 loop: CATSRDPDNSPLHF. In DNA, the CDR3 is TGTGCCACCAGCCGGGACCCCGATAATTCACCCCTCCACTTT.

J is TRBJ2-2 and V is TRBV2; D gene ambiguous. Germline V CDR1 and CDR2: SNHLY, FYNNEI. The CDR3 is 10 residues long. The germline V and J ends were trimmed by 7 bases and 7 bases, with 4 bases remaining between them. For the CDR3, the DNA is TGTGCCAGCATAGGCGGGGAGCTGTTTTTT. This translates into CASIGGELFF.

The V and J genes are TRBV6-5 and TRBJ2-1, with 13 bases aligning to TRBD2. Germline CDR1 MNHEY, CDR2 SVGAGI. The CDR3 contains 18 residues. V shed 0 bases, J shed 6 bases, and the junction held 8 bases outside the gene matches. In DNA, the CDR3 is TGTGCCAGCAGTTACTCCCCCCCCGGACTAGCGGGAGTCAATGAGCAGTTCTTC. Amino acid sequence: CASSYSPPGLAGVNEQFF.

This clonotype was seen more than once but under ten times. The J gene is TRBJ1-1, the V gene TRBV5-6, with D uncertain. The germline gives CDR1 SGHDT, CDR2 YYEEEE. The CDR3 spans 14 residues. V was cut by 1 base and J by 4 bases, with 11 bases left in between. CDR3 sequence (DNA): TGTGCCAGCAGCTTGCAGCGATGGAGCACTGAAGCTTTCTTT. The encoded protein is CASSLQRWSTEAFF.

The chain joins TRBV28 to TRBJ1-5, with 9 bases matching TRBD1. V shed 5 bases, J shed 4 bases, and the junction held 6 bases outside the gene matches. The CDR3 spans 15 residues. Germline CDR1 and CDR2: MDHEN and SYDVKM. Here the CDR3 reads CASSTGGAGNQPQHF. The DNA for the CDR3 is TGTGCCAGCAGTACAGGGGGCGCTGGAAATCAGCCCCAGCATTTT.

V gene TRBV5-1 combines with J gene TRBJ2-7, with TRBD2 matching 8 bases. CDR1 and CDR2 from the germline V gene are SGHRS and YFSETQ. The CDR3 loop spans 13 amino acids. With V trimmed by 3 bases and J by 5 bases, 4 bases remained unmatched. The CDR3 sequence is CASSSGLVNEQYF. CDR3 coding DNA: TGCGCCAGCAGCTCGGGACTAGTCAACGAGCAGTACTTC.

This chain connects TRBV12-3 or TRBV12-4 to TRBJ2-2, with a weak D call TRBD2 (5 bases). Trimming shortened V by 3 bases and J by 3 bases, and 8 bases separated the two germline ends. The CDR3 has 14 amino acids. The CDR3 nucleotides read TGTGCCAGCAGTTTTCTTAGCGACACCGGGGAGCTGTTTTTT. Its translation: CASSFLSDTGELFF.

The chain combines TRBV6-5 with TRBJ2-2, with 8 bases aligning to TRBD1. After removal of 9 bases from V and 1 base from J, the junction contained 10 bases not matched to a gene. The CDR3 loop spans 16 amino acids. Germline V lookup: CDR1 MNHEY, CDR2 SVGAGI. The CDR3 sequence is CASTPRDRKNTGELFF. CDR3 nucleotides: TGTGCCAGTACACCGCGGGACAGGAAGAACACCGGGGAGCTGTTTTTT.

This clonotype was detected many times. The gene calls are TRBV27 and TRBJ1-3, with D unclear. This CDR3 has 13 amino acids. CDR1 and CDR2 (germline): MNHEY, SMNVEV (reference sequence). V lost 7 bases and J 2 bases, leaving 9 bases between the germline ends. The DNA for the CDR3 is TGTGCCAGCATGGCTCGGGCTGGAAACACCATATATTTT. Translating gives CASMARAGNTIYF.

The CDR3 here is CASSLRGTSNQPQHF. In DNA form, the CDR3 reads TGTGCCAGCAGCTTGAGAGGTACTAGCAATCAGCCCCAGCATTTT. The chain combines TRBV5-6 with TRBJ1-5; D gene unclear. Trimming removed 1 base at V and 0 bases at J, with 8 bases between. This CDR3 has 15 residues. In germline, CDR1 is SGHDT, CDR2 YYEEEE.

This clonotype was observed a few times. The CDR3 loop reads CASSFRGQPLGAHTDTQYF. The CDR3 DNA reads as TGTGCCAGCAGTTTCAGGGGACAGCCTCTGGGGGCACACACAGATACGCAGTATTTT. The rearrangement joins TRBV12-3 or TRBV12-4 to TRBJ2-3; 7 nucleotides match TRBD1. Trimming removed 3 bases from V and 2 bases from J; junction bases left unmatched: 17. The CDR3 covers 19 residues.

A few counts support this clonotype. The CDR3 region is CASSPLTVNTEAFF. In DNA, the CDR3 is TGCGCCAGCAGCCCTCTAACCGTGAACACTGAAGCTTTCTTT. The chain is built from TRBV4-3 and TRBJ1-1; D is undetermined. Trimming took 4 bases from V and 0 from J, leaving 9 bases between them. The CDR3 extends over 14 amino acids. The germline CDR1 and CDR2 sequences are LGHNA and YSLEER.

This clonotype has a handful of counts. J is TRBJ1-1 and V is TRBV5-5, with D possibly TRBD1 on 6 matching bases. CDR3 length equals 15 residues. The V end was cut by 4 bases, the J end by 4 bases, with 17 bases between. The germline gives CDR1 SGHKS, CDR2 YYEKEE (reference sequence). The CDR3 loop reads CASSTDWGLSTEAFF. The CDR3 DNA reads TGTGCCAGCAGCACGGACTGGGGGCTGAGCACTGAAGCTTTCTTT. The full variable domain, in which reference TRBV5-5 and TRBJ1-1 provide the parts outside the CDR3, is DAGVTQSPTHLIKTRGQQVTLRCSPISGHKSVSWYQQVLGQGPQFIFQYYEKEERGRGNFPDRFSARQFPNYSSELNVNALLLGDSALYLCASSTDWGLSTEAFFGQGTRLTVV.